The clone carrying this TCR beta chain showed up many times. Its target is unknown. Treatment meaning: skin biopsy from PPD injection site in Mantoux-positive individual. An oligonucleotide containing a UMI was ligated to the 3' end of TCR cDNA. Tuberculin skin test biopsies were taken where PPD was injected in Mantoux-positive people. The sample is drawn from a study of naive and memory T cell subsets. With 5 bases removed from V and 8 bases from J, the gap between germline ends came to 18 bases. CDR1 is SGHTA and CDR2 is FQGNSA in the germline V gene. The CDR3 runs to 14 residues. Study findings and constraints: Far more TCRs reportedly came from tuberculin skin test site biopsies. Delayed type IV hypersensitivity infiltration was taken to explain higher tuberculin-site TCR counts.

The SP2 primer and nested alpha and beta constant region primers amplified ligated cDNA in four rounds. Reverse transcription of blood and skin TCR RNA was primed at alpha and beta constant regions. MiXCR was run by TCRdb on the UMI-ligation and nested PCR reads, yielding one entry per CDR3 protein. This sample has around 33,000 distinct CDR3 sequences, with approximately 7.1% found just once. The input for sequencing was skin, taken from a tuberculin skin test site. This clonotype was obtained from an adult in good health. This rearrangement joins TRBV7-2 to TRBJ1-2; possible D gene TRBD1, 5 bases. The CDR3, as DNA: TGTGCCAGCAGCCCGCAAGGCGGGGGACGCGGCTACACCTTC. Translating gives CASSPQGGGRGYTF.